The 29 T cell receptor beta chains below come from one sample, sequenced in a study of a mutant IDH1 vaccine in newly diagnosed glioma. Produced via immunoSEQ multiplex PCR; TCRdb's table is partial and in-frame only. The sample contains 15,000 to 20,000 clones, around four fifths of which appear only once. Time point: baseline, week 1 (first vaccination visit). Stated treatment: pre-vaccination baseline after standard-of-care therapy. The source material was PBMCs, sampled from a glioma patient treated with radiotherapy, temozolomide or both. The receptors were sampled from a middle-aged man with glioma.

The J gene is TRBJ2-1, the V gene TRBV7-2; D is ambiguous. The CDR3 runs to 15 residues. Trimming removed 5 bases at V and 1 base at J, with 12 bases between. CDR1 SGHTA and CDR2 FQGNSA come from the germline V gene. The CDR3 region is CASSEDTPSYNEQFF. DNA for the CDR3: TGTGCCAGCAGCGAAGACACACCATCCTACAATGAGCAGTTCTTC.

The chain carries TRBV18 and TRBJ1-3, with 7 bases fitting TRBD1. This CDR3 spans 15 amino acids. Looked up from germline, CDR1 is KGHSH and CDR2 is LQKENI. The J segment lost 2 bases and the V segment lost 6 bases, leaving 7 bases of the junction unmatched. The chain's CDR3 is CASSDRQGTGNTIYF. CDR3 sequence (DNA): TGTGCCAGCTCCGACCGACAGGGAACTGGAAACACCATATATTTT.

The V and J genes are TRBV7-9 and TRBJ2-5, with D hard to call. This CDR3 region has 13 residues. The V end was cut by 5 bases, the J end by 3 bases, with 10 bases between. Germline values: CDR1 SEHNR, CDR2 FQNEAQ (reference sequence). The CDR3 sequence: CASSKWPEETQYF. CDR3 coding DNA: TGTGCCAGCAGCAAGTGGCCTGAAGAGACCCAGTACTTC.

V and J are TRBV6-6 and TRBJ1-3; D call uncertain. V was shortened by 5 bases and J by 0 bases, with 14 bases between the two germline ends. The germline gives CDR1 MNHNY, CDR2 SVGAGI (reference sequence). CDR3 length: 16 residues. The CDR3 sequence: CASSLSERPSGNTIYF. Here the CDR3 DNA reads TGTGCCAGCAGTCTTTCAGAGAGACCCTCTGGAAACACCATATATTTT.

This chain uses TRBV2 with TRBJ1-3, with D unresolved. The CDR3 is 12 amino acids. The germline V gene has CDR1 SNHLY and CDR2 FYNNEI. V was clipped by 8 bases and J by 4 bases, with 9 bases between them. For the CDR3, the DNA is TGTGCCAGCGGGAGGAGAGGAAACACCATATATTTT. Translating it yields CASGRRGNTIYF.

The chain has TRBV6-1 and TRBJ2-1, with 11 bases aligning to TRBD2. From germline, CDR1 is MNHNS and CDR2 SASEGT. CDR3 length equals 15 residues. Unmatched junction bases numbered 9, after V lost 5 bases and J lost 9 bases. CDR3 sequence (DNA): TGTGCCAGCAGTCCATTGACTAGCGGGACTGGTGAGCAGTTCTTC. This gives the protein CASSPLTSGTGEQFF.

CDR3 region: CASSSGQLITGELFF. The CDR3 nucleotides read TGTGCCAGCAGCTCGGGCCAACTAATAACCGGGGAGCTGTTTTTT. The chain uses TRBV27 and TRBJ2-2; D remains unclear. The CDR3 has 15 residues. With 6 bases removed from V and 5 bases from J, the gap between germline ends came to 16 bases. Germline V gene data show CDR1 as MNHEY and CDR2 as SMNVEV (reference sequence).

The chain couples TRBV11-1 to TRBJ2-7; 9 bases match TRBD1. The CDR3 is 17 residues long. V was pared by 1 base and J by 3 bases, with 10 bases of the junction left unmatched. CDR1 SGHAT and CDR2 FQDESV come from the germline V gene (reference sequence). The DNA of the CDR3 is TGTGCCAGCAGCTTAGATGCGATAGGGACAGGGCGCTACGAGCAGTACTTC. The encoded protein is CASSLDAIGTGRYEQYF.

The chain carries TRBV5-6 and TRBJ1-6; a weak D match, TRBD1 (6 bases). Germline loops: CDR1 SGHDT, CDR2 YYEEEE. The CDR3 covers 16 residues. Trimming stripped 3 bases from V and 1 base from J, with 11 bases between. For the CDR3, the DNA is TGTGCCAGCAGCTACTTAGACAGGTCCTATAATTCACCCCTCCACTTT. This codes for CASSYLDRSYNSPLHF.

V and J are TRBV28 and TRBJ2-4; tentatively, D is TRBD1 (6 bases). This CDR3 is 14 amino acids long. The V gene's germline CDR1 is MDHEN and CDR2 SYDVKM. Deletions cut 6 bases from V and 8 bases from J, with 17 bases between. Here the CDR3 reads CASRPPGVGHIQYF. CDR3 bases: TGTGCCAGCAGACCTCCAGGGGTAGGACACATTCAGTACTTC.

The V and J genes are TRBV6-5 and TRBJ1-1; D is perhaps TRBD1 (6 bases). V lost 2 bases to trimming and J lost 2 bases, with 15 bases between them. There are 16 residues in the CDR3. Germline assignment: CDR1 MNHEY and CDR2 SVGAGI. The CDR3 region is CASSYTRDTSNTEAFF. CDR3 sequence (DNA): TGTGCCAGCAGTTACACCCGGGACACTTCCAACACTGAAGCTTTCTTT.

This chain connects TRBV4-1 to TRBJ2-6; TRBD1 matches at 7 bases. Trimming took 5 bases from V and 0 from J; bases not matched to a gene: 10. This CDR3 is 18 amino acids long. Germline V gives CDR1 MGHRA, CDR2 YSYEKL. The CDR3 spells CASSSQGGGFSGANVLTF. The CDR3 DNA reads TGCGCCAGCAGCTCACAAGGGGGCGGATTCTCTGGGGCCAACGTCCTGACTTTC.

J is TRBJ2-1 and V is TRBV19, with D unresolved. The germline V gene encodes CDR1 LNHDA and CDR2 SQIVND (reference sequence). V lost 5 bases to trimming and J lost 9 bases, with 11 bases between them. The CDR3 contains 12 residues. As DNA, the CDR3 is TGTGCCAGTAGTCCCCTGGGCGGTGAGCAGTTCTTC. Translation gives CASSPLGGEQFF.

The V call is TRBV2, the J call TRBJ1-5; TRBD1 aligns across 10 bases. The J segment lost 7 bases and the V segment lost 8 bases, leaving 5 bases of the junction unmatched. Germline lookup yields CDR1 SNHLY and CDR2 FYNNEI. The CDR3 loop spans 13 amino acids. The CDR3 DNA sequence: TGTGCCAGCGGCGGGACAGGGGTCCAGCCCCAGCATTTT. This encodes CASGGTGVQPQHF. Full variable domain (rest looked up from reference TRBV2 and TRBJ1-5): EPEVTQTPSHQVTQMGQEVILRCVPISNHLYFYWYRQILGQKVEFLVSFYNNEISEKSEIFDDQFSVERPDGSNFTLKIRSTKLEDSAMYFCASGGTGVQPQHFGDGTRLSIL.

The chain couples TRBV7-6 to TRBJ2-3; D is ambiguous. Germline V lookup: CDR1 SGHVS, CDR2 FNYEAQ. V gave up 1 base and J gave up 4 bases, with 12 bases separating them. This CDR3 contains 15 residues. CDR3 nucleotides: TGTGCCAGCAGCTTAGTCGCTGGTCGAGCAGATACGCAGTATTTT. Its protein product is CASSLVAGRADTQYF.

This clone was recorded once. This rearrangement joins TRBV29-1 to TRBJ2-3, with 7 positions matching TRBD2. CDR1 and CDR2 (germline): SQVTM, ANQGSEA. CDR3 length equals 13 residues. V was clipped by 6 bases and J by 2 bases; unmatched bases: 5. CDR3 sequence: CSVSAGTTDTQYF. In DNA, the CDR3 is TGCAGCGTCTCAGCGGGAACCACAGATACGCAGTATTTT.

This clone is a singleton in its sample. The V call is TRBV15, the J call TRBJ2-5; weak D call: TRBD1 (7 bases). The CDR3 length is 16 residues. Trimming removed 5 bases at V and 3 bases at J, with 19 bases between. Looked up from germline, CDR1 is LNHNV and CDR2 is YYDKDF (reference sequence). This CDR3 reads CATSPGGGGAEETQYF. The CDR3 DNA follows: TGTGCCACCAGCCCCGGAGGAGGGGGCGCCGAAGAGACCCAGTACTTC.

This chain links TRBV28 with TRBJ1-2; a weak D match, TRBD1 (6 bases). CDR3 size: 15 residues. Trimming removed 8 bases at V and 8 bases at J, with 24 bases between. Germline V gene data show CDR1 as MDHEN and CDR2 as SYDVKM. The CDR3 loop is CASGVPGGAIYGYTF. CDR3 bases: TGTGCCAGCGGAGTTCCTGGGGGCGCAATTTACGGCTACACCTTC.

The CDR3 sequence is CASSPEAREVGQFF. As DNA, the CDR3 is TGTGCCAGCTCACCCGAAGCACGGGAGGTTGGGCAGTTCTTC. V is TRBV18 and J is TRBJ2-1, with TRBD2 identical over 7 bases. The CDR3 is made up of 14 amino acids. After removal of 3 bases from V and 12 bases from J, the junction contained 11 bases not matched to a gene. CDR1 and CDR2 from the germline V gene are KGHSH and LQKENI.

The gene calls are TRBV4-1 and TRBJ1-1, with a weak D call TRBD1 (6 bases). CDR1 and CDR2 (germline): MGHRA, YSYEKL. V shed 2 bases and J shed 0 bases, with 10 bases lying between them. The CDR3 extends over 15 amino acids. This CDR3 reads CASSQSQGLNTEAFF. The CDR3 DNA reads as TGCGCCAGCAGCCAATCCCAGGGGCTGAACACTGAAGCTTTCTTT.

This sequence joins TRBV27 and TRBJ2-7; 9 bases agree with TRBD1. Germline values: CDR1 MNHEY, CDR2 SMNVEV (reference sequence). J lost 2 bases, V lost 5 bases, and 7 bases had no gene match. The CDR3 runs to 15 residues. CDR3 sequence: CASSARQGVAYEQYF. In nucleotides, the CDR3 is TGTGCCAGCAGTGCGCGACAGGGGGTGGCCTACGAGCAGTACTTC.

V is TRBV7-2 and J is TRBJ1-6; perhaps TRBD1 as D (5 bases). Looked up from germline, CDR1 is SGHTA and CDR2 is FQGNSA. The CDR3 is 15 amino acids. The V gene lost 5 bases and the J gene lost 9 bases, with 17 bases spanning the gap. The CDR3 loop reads CASSASEGASSPLHF. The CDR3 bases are TGTGCCAGCAGCGCTAGTGAAGGGGCGAGTTCACCCCTCCACTTT.

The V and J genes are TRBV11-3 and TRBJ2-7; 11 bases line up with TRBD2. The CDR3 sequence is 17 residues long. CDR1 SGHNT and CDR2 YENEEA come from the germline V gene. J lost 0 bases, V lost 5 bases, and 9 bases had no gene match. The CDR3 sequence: CASSLRLAGKPSYEQYV. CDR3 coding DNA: TGTGCCAGCAGCCTAAGACTAGCGGGAAAACCCTCCTACGAGCAGTACGTC.

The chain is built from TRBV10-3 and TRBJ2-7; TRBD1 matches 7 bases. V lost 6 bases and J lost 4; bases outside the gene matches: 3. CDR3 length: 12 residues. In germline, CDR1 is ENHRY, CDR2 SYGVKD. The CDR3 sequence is CAISLQGYEQYF. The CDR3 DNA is TGTGCCATCAGCCTACAGGGGTACGAGCAGTACTTC.

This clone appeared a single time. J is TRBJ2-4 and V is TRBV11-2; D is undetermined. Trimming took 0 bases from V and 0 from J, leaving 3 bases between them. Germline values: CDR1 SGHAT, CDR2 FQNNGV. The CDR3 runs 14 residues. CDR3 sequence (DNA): TGTGCCAGCAGCTTAGAGAGAGCCAAAAACATTCAGTACTTC. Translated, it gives CASSLERAKNIQYF.

The CDR3 DNA is TGTGCCAGCTCAAAGACAGGGGAGAGGACTGAAGCTTTCTTT. Translated, it gives CASSKTGERTEAFF. The V gene is TRBV18, the J gene TRBJ1-1, with 8 bases identical to TRBD1. Unmatched junction bases numbered 7, after V lost 5 bases and J lost 5 bases. In germline, CDR1 is KGHSH, CDR2 LQKENI. The CDR3 covers 14 residues. The full variable domain, completed using reference TRBV18 and TRBJ1-1, is NAGVMQNPRHLVRRRGQEARLRCSPMKGHSHVYWYRQLPEEGLKFMVYLQKENIIDESGMPKERFSAEFPKEGPSILRIQQVVRGDSAAYFCASSKTGERTEAFFGQGTRLTVV.

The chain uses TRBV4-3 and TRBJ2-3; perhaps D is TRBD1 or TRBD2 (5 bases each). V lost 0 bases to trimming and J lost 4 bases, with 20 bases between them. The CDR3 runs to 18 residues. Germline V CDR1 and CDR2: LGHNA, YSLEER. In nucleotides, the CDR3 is TGCGCCAGCAGCCAAGATCGAGGGGCGAGTGCTCGGGCAGATACGCAGTATTTT. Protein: CASSQDRGASARADTQYF.

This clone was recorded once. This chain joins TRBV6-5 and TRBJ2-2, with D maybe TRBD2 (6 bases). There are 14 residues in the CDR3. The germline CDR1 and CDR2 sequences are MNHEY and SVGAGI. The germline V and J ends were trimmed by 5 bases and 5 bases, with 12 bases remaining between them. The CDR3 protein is CASSTRRETGELFF. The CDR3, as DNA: TGTGCCAGCAGTACCCGGCGGGAAACCGGGGAGCTGTTTTTT.

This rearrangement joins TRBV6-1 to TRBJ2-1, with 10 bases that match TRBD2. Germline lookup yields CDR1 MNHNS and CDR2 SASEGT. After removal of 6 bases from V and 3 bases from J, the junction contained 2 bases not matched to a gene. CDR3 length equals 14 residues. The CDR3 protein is CASRTSGYYNEQFF. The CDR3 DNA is TGTGCCAGCAGGACTAGCGGGTACTACAATGAGCAGTTCTTC.